The 3 T cell receptor beta chains given below trace back to one sample, sequenced in a study of shared clonotypes between healthy human individuals. The protocol was immunoSEQ multiplex PCR, while the TCRdb copy is restricted to in-frame clones and leaves out a portion. The sample carries hundreds of thousands of clones, 95% recorded once. Naive CD8 cells comprised CD45RO-negative, CCR7-positively selected cells, excluding terminally differentiated effector memory CD45RA+ cells. The sample comprised naive CD8+ T cells sorted from blood. The receptors were sampled from a young woman in good health.

The CDR3 region is CASSSPDREGGYTF. CDR3 in DNA: TGTGCCAGCAGCTCGCCAGACAGGGAAGGTGGCTACACCTTC. This chain uses TRBV5-8 with TRBJ1-2; 7 nucleotides align to TRBD1. The V segment lost 3 bases and the J segment 7 bases; nucleotides outside the gene matches: 9. This CDR3 is 14 amino acids long. CDR1 is SGHTS, CDR2 YDEGEE, per germline.

This chain uses TRBV9 with TRBJ1-1, with D uncertain. The CDR3 sequence is 14 residues long. The V end was cut by 0 bases, the J end by 0 bases, with 6 bases between. Germline values: CDR1 SGDLS, CDR2 YYNGEE. CDR3 in amino acids: CASSVAEMNTEAFF. The CDR3 nucleotides are TGTGCCAGCAGCGTAGCTGAGATGAACACTGAAGCTTTCTTT. Looking up the rest from reference TRBV9 and TRBJ1-1 gives the full variable domain: DSGVTQTPKHLITATGQRVTLRCSPRSGDLSVYWYQQSLDQGLQFLIQYYNGEERAKGNILERFSAQQFPDLHSELNLSSLELGDSALYFCASSVAEMNTEAFFGQGTRLTVV.

The chain employs TRBV7-9 and TRBJ2-7; D is undetermined. Germline V gives CDR1 SEHNR, CDR2 FQNEAQ (reference sequence). The V gene lost 2 bases and the J gene lost 3 bases, with 8 bases spanning the gap. The CDR3 consists of 13 residues. CDR3 amino acids: CASSLSSGYEQYF. DNA for the CDR3: TGTGCCAGCAGCTTATCGTCGGGCTACGAGCAGTACTTC.